Following are 6 T cell receptor beta chains from one sample sequenced in a study of blood T cell repertoires in COVID-19 (dated by TCRdb to 2018 to 2020). Library construction relied on the immunoSEQ multiplex PCR assay. This immuneACCESS table, as held by TCRdb, lists in-frame sequences with V and J called but not all clones. Of the missing ones, under half trace to an unresolved V gene in checked studies; the others have no known cause. The sample table holds some 250,000 clones, of which 65% to 85% were seen once. The ten largest clones represent 7.5% to 9% of the sample. Sample: peripheral blood. Receptors originate from an elderly woman with acute or convalescent COVID-19.

The chain is built from TRBV6-5 and TRBJ1-3; D perhaps matches TRBD1 (5 bases). Deletions cut 6 bases from V and 3 bases from J, with 15 bases between. CDR1 and CDR2 from the germline V gene are MNHEY and SVGAGI. This CDR3 is 15 amino acids long. The CDR3 loop is CASRGGPGSGNTIYF. Here the CDR3 DNA reads TGTGCCAGCAGGGGGGGACCGGGCAGTGGAAACACCATATATTTT.

This clone was seen a few times. V usage is TRBV10-1 and J usage is TRBJ2-5; no definite D call. Germline V gene lookup returns CDR1 WNHNN and CDR2 SYGVQD (reference sequence). The CDR3 is 11 amino acids. Trimming pared 9 bases from V and 0 bases from J, leaving 5 bases between. Here the CDR3 reads CARTYQETQYF. The CDR3 nucleotides read TGCGCCAGAACTTACCAAGAGACCCAGTACTTC.

The genes are TRBV3-1 (or the pseudogene TRBV3-2) and TRBJ1-1; 9 bases fit TRBD1. With 4 bases clipped from V and 7 bases from J, the junction kept 7 bases outside the gene matches. The CDR3 is 14 residues long. Germline V lookup: CDR1 LGHDT, CDR2 YNNKEL (reference sequence). The CDR3 coding sequence is TGTGCCAGCAGCCTATTACAGGGGGCGGATGAAGCTTTCTTT. This gives the protein CASSLLQGADEAFF.

J is TRBJ1-5 and V is TRBV2; 8 bases agree with TRBD1. The CDR3 length is 14 residues. The V and J ends lost 7 bases and 4 bases, in that order; junction bases with no gene match: 6. CDR1 and CDR2 (germline): SNHLY, FYNNEI. CDR3 protein: CASTGGQANQPQHF. CDR3 bases: TGTGCCAGCACTGGGGGACAGGCTAATCAGCCCCAGCATTTT.

The chain joins TRBV6-1 to TRBJ1-1; the D is unclear. CDR3 length equals 21 residues. V was clipped by 2 bases and J by 1 base, with 29 bases between them. The germline V gene encodes CDR1 MNHNS and CDR2 SASEGT. CDR3 coding DNA: TGTGCCAGCAGTGAACGGGCGATAAGGCGGGGAACCCCCGGGAGGAACACTGAAGCTTTCTTT. Translated, it gives CASSERAIRRGTPGRNTEAFF.

The rearrangement links TRBV12-3 or TRBV12-4 to TRBJ2-3; D gene unclear. The CDR3 spans 11 residues. V was trimmed by 6 bases and J by 6 bases, leaving 7 bases between them. The CDR3 DNA is TGTGCCAGCAGCGATCGGGATACGCAGTATTTT. Translation gives CASSDRDTQYF.